This T cell receptor (beta chain) is drawn from a study of blood T cell repertoires in COVID-19. Seattle researchers signed up patients amid active infection and tracked them longitudinally. Original methodology: Reference gene primer amplification yielded estimated nucleated cell counts. Method: immunoSEQ multiplex PCR; TCRdb's copy keeps in-frame clones and lacks some. V and J calls and clone size are those listed in that table; D and trimming were worked out from the DNA. The repertoire consists of roughly 500,000 clones, with approximately 92% occurring once and the leading ten covering about 1%. The sequenced sample consisted of peripheral blood. This sequence was found in a man aged 18 to 29 with COVID-19, enrolled during active disease.

In DNA, the CDR3 is TGTGCCAGTAGCCCGTGGAGCGGAGGATTCCAAGAGACCCAGTACTTC. It encodes CASSPWSGGFQETQYF. The chain uses TRBV19 and TRBJ2-5, with D perhaps matching TRBD2 (5 bases). Germline CDR1 reads LNHDA; CDR2 reads SQIVND (reference sequence). Trimming removed 6 bases from V and 1 base from J, with 18 bases in between. The CDR3 is 16 residues long.